This paragraph reports one TCR beta chain. What it binds is not known. The data are from a study of cytomegalovirus exposure and HLA in healthy donors. Produced via immunoSEQ multiplex PCR; TCRdb's table is partial and in-frame only. The top ten clones hold over 3% of a sample with more than 140,000 clones, roughly nine tenths of them seen once. Study-level results: It was confirmed in vitro that three of the CMV-associated chains were specific for CMV antigens. A classifier reportedly called cytomegalovirus status with high sensitivity and specificity. The finding came from a later analysis; first-cohort TCR clusters tended to co-occur in the 90 to 150 validation repertoires.

This CDR3 has 14 amino acids. Trimming took 6 bases from V and 3 from J; bases not matched to a gene: 8. Germline values: CDR1 SNHLY, CDR2 FYNNEI. V and J are TRBV2 and TRBJ2-7, with 7 bases aligning to TRBD1. The sequence was obtained from a woman aged 18-35 years in good health and CMV-seropositive. The sequencing input was PBMCs. The CDR3 bases are TGTGCCAGCAGCCTAGGACAGGCCGTCTACGAGCAGTACTTC. It specifies CASSLGQAVYEQYF.